The rows below give T cell receptor beta chains drawn from one sample of a study of cytomegalovirus exposure and HLA in healthy donors. Some clones are missing from TCRdb's copy, which holds only in-frame ones; the method was immunoSEQ multiplex PCR. The repertoire consists of more than 100,000 clones, with roughly three quarters occurring once and the leading ten covering about 1%. Sequencing input: PBMCs. The origin of the receptors is a woman in her fifties or sixties in good health and CMV-seronegative. Both conserved end residues are part of each CDR3. The D gene is left open where the match is weak. The listing skips clone size in some rows; elsewhere it reads once, few, many or a size class.

J gene: TRBJ2-1; D gene: -; clone size: few; V gene: TRBV5-6; CDR3 DNA: TGTGCCAGCAGCCAGAACAGTTTTGGGCAGTTCTTC; CDR3 protein: CASSQNSFGQFF
J gene: TRBJ1-3; D gene: -; clone size: few; V gene: TRBV2; CDR3 DNA: TGTGCCATTGGGGGCTCCAGGGCCTCTGGAAACACCATATATTTT; CDR3 protein: CAIGGSRASGNTIYF
J gene: TRBJ2-7; D gene: TRBD2; clone size: few; V gene: TRBV2; CDR3 DNA: TGTGCCAGCAGTGAGCCGCCGGGACTAGCGGGGGAGCAGTACTTC; CDR3 protein: CASSEPPGLAGEQYF
J gene: TRBJ2-3; D gene: TRBD2; clone size: -; V gene: TRBV29-1; CDR3 DNA: TGCAGCGCGGCTCTGGGCGGGAGGGGAGATACGCAGTATTTT; CDR3 protein: CSAALGGRGDTQYF
J gene: TRBJ1-5; D gene: -; clone size: -; V gene: TRBV6-5; CDR3 DNA: TGTGCCAGCAGCTTTGACAGGTTGGGGAATCAGCCCCAGCATTTT; CDR3 protein: CASSFDRLGNQPQHF
J gene: TRBJ2-1; D gene: -; clone size: -; V gene: TRBV4-2; CDR3 DNA: TGTGCCAGCAGCCAAGATCGTGGTAGCAGTGAGCAGTTCTTC; CDR3 protein: CASSQDRGSSEQFF
J gene: TRBJ1-2; D gene: -; clone size: -; V gene: TRBV5-1; CDR3 DNA: TGCGCCAGCAGCTTGAGCTCATCTAACTATGGCTACACCTTC; CDR3 protein: CASSLSSSNYGYTF
J gene: TRBJ2-2; D gene: -; clone size: -; V gene: TRBV5-1; CDR3 DNA: TGCGCCAGCAGCTCGGAGCGAGCATTCGGCGGGGAGCTGTTTTTT; CDR3 protein: CASSSERAFGGELFF
J gene: TRBJ2-3; D gene: TRBD1; clone size: -; V gene: TRBV2; CDR3 DNA: TGTGCCAGCAGCCCAGGGGGCAATACGCAGTATTTT; CDR3 protein: CASSPGGNTQYF
J gene: TRBJ1-2; D gene: TRBD1; clone size: -; V gene: TRBV5-1; CDR3 DNA: TGCGCCAGCAGCTTGGAGGGGGCGCGTGGCTACACCTTC; CDR3 protein: CASSLEGARGYTF
J gene: TRBJ1-4; D gene: -; clone size: few; V gene: TRBV30; CDR3 DNA: TGTGCCTGGAGTGTTAACAGCGAAAAACTGTTTTTT; CDR3 protein: CAWSVNSEKLFF
J gene: TRBJ2-1; D gene: -; clone size: -; V gene: TRBV5-5; CDR3 DNA: TGTGCCAGCAGCGCCCGAGTGGTTATACCCTACAATGAGCAGTTCTTC; CDR3 protein: CASSARVVIPYNEQFF
J gene: TRBJ2-2; D gene: TRBD2; clone size: few; V gene: TRBV7-6; CDR3 DNA: TGTGCCAGCAGCCGCGGCGCTAGCGGGAGGGGTACCGGGGAGCTGTTTTTT; CDR3 protein: CASSRGASGRGTGELFF
J gene: TRBJ1-4; D gene: -; clone size: -; V gene: TRBV5-1; CDR3 DNA: TGCGCCAGCGGTGACAGCACTAATGAAAAACTGTTTTTT; CDR3 protein: CASGDSTNEKLFF
J gene: TRBJ2-2; D gene: TRBD1; clone size: -; V gene: TRBV6-5; CDR3 DNA: TGTGCCAGCAGTACGGGACAGGGGAACACCGGGGAGCTGTTTTTT; CDR3 protein: CASSTGQGNTGELFF
J gene: TRBJ2-3; D gene: -; clone size: -; V gene: TRBV4-1; CDR3 DNA: TGCGCCAGCAGCCAAGGACAGATCGATACGCAGTATTTT; CDR3 protein: CASSQGQIDTQYF
J gene: TRBJ1-5; D gene: TRBD1; clone size: once; V gene: TRBV30; CDR3 DNA: TGTGCCTGGAGCGCCGGGGACAGCGGGCAGCCCCAGCATTTT; CDR3 protein: CAWSAGDSGQPQHF
J gene: TRBJ1-4; D gene: -; clone size: -; V gene: TRBV19; CDR3 DNA: TGTGCCAGTAGTGCCCAAGAGGAGAAAGAAAAACTGTTTTTT; CDR3 protein: CASSAQEEKEKLFF
J gene: TRBJ2-3; D gene: -; clone size: once; V gene: TRBV21-1; CDR3 DNA: TGTGCCAGCAGCAATCCAGACAGGAAGCTCACAGATACGCAGTATTTT; CDR3 protein: CASSNPDRKLTDTQYF
J gene: TRBJ2-5; D gene: TRBD2; clone size: few; V gene: TRBV6-5; CDR3 DNA: TGTGCCAGCAGACTACTAGCGTCCCAAGAGACCCAGTACTTC; CDR3 protein: CASRLLASQETQYF
J gene: TRBJ2-2; D gene: -; clone size: -; V gene: TRBV6-1; CDR3 DNA: TGTGCCAGCACCCCCGGACAGCCGAACACCGGGGAGCTGTTTTTT; CDR3 protein: CASTPGQPNTGELFF
J gene: TRBJ2-7; D gene: TRBD2; clone size: -; V gene: TRBV6-5; CDR3 DNA: TGTGCCAGCAGCCAAGGGACTAGCAGCTACGAGCAGTACTTC; CDR3 protein: CASSQGTSSYEQYF
J gene: TRBJ1-6; D gene: -; clone size: -; V gene: TRBV5-1; CDR3 DNA: TGCGCCAGCAGCTTGGAGGGAGGTAATTCACCCCTCCACTTT; CDR3 protein: CASSLEGGNSPLHF
J gene: TRBJ2-7; D gene: -; clone size: -; V gene: TRBV7-8; CDR3 DNA: TGTGCCAGCAGCCCCGGGACAATCTACGAGCAGTACTTC; CDR3 protein: CASSPGTIYEQYF
J gene: TRBJ2-1; D gene: TRBD2; clone size: -; V gene: TRBV19; CDR3 DNA: TGTGCCAGTAGGGTTGGGACTAGCGAGAACAATGAGCAGTTCTTC; CDR3 protein: CASRVGTSENNEQFF
J gene: TRBJ1-1; D gene: -; clone size: once; V gene: TRBV7-3; CDR3 DNA: TGTGCCAGCAGCCAACTTTCGGTAGCGAACACTGAAGCTTTCTTT; CDR3 protein: CASSQLSVANTEAFF
J gene: TRBJ1-1; D gene: -; clone size: -; V gene: TRBV5-8; CDR3 DNA: TGTGCCAGCAGCTTGTCCCCGAGGGACACTGAAGCTTTCTTT; CDR3 protein: CASSLSPRDTEAFF
J gene: TRBJ2-3; D gene: TRBD1; clone size: -; V gene: TRBV11-2; CDR3 DNA: TGTGCCAGCAGCTTAGATCCGGGACAGGGGAAAGATACGCAGTATTTT; CDR3 protein: CASSLDPGQGKDTQYF
J gene: TRBJ2-1; D gene: TRBD2; clone size: -; V gene: TRBV9; CDR3 DNA: TGTGCCAGCAGCGCCGGACTAGCGGGAGGTAGTGAGCAGTTCTTC; CDR3 protein: CASSAGLAGGSEQFF
J gene: TRBJ2-3; D gene: -; clone size: -; V gene: TRBV7-2; CDR3 DNA: TGTGCCAGCAGCTTAGTCGTGGGGGGAACAGATACGCAGTATTTT; CDR3 protein: CASSLVVGGTDTQYF
J gene: TRBJ2-2; D gene: TRBD2; clone size: -; V gene: TRBV11-2; CDR3 DNA: TGTGCCAGCAGCTTAGGCCGGACTAGCGTTAACACCGGGGAGCTGTTTTTT; CDR3 protein: CASSLGRTSVNTGELFF
J gene: TRBJ1-1; D gene: TRBD1; clone size: -; V gene: TRBV7-9; CDR3 DNA: TGTGCCAGCAGCGCCACGACAGGGATGAACACTGAAGCTTTCTTT; CDR3 protein: CASSATTGMNTEAFF
J gene: TRBJ2-1; D gene: TRBD2; clone size: -; V gene: TRBV10-3; CDR3 DNA: TGTGCCATCAGTGGCAAGCTAGCGGGGGGGCACAATGAGCAGTTCTTC; CDR3 protein: CAISGKLAGGHNEQFF
J gene: TRBJ1-6; D gene: TRBD1; clone size: -; V gene: TRBV4-1; CDR3 DNA: TGCGCCAGCAGCCCCCGGGGACAGGGGGGCTCCTATAATTCACCCCTCCACTTT; CDR3 protein: CASSPRGQGGSYNSPLHF
J gene: TRBJ1-1; D gene: -; clone size: -; V gene: TRBV6-5; CDR3 DNA: TGTGCCAGCGTTTCCAGGGTTGAAGCTTTCTTT; CDR3 protein: CASVSRVEAFF
J gene: TRBJ2-1; D gene: -; clone size: -; V gene: TRBV7-9; CDR3 DNA: TGTGCCAGCAGCCTGTGGACTCAGACCAATGAGCAGTTCTTC; CDR3 protein: CASSLWTQTNEQFF
J gene: TRBJ1-2; D gene: -; clone size: -; V gene: TRBV5-4; CDR3 DNA: TGTGCCAGCAGCTACGACCAGGGAAACTATGGCTACACCTTC; CDR3 protein: CASSYDQGNYGYTF
J gene: TRBJ1-1; D gene: -; clone size: -; V gene: TRBV28; CDR3 DNA: TGTGCCAGCAGTATATCGGACACTGAAGCTTTCTTT; CDR3 protein: CASSISDTEAFF
J gene: TRBJ2-7; D gene: TRBD2; clone size: -; V gene: TRBV6-1; CDR3 DNA: TGTGCCAGCAGTGCTGCCCTAGCGGGGCCCTACGAGCAGTACTTC; CDR3 protein: CASSAALAGPYEQYF
J gene: TRBJ2-2; D gene: TRBD2; clone size: -; V gene: TRBV19; CDR3 DNA: TGTGCCAGTAGTATGGGACTAGCGGGTTCCGGGGAGCTGTTTTTT; CDR3 protein: CASSMGLAGSGELFF
J gene: TRBJ2-3; D gene: TRBD2; clone size: -; V gene: TRBV13; CDR3 DNA: TGTGCCAGCAGCTCCCGACTAGCGGGGGATACGCAGTATTTT; CDR3 protein: CASSSRLAGDTQYF
J gene: TRBJ1-2; D gene: -; clone size: -; V gene: TRBV2; CDR3 DNA: TGTGCCAGCAGGCCCGCGATTTCTAACTATGGCTACACCTTC; CDR3 protein: CASRPAISNYGYTF
J gene: TRBJ2-4; D gene: -; clone size: -; V gene: TRBV2; CDR3 DNA: TGTGCCAGCAGTGAGGTCTCGTGGGGGGTCGGATACATTCAGTACTTC; CDR3 protein: CASSEVSWGVGYIQYF
J gene: TRBJ1-4; D gene: -; clone size: -; V gene: TRBV2; CDR3 DNA: TGTGCCAGCAGTCCCGGGCGTAGGGGGGAAAAACTGTTTTTT; CDR3 protein: CASSPGRRGEKLFF
J gene: TRBJ2-7; D gene: TRBD1; clone size: -; V gene: TRBV10-1; CDR3 DNA: TGCGCCAGCAGTGATCGGACAGGGGGCAGCTACGAGCAGTACTTC; CDR3 protein: CASSDRTGGSYEQYF
J gene: TRBJ2-5; D gene: TRBD2; clone size: -; V gene: TRBV11-2; CDR3 DNA: TGTGCCAGCAGCTTAGCTAGCGGCCAAGAGACCCAGTACTTC; CDR3 protein: CASSLASGQETQYF
J gene: TRBJ2-1; D gene: TRBD2; clone size: -; V gene: TRBV9; CDR3 DNA: TGTGCCAGCAGCCCCCGTAGCGGGAGAGGCTACAATGAGCAGTTCTTC; CDR3 protein: CASSPRSGRGYNEQFF
J gene: TRBJ2-2; D gene: -; clone size: -; V gene: TRBV27; CDR3 DNA: TGTGCCAGCAGTTTTTCAAGCCAGGGGCCCGGGGAGCTGTTTTTT; CDR3 protein: CASSFSSQGPGELFF
J gene: TRBJ2-1; D gene: TRBD2; clone size: -; V gene: TRBV28; CDR3 DNA: TGTGCCACCAAGCTGGGAGGGACCGGTGGAAATGAGCAGTTCTTC; CDR3 protein: CATKLGGTGGNEQFF